This section outlines one T cell receptor (beta chain) sequence together with its context. This sample stems from a study of blood T cell repertoires in COVID-19. Assay used: immunoSEQ multiplex PCR; TCRdb lists only in-frame clones, some missing. The data show 110,000 to 150,000 clones, approximately 80% seen once. Residents of about two dozen US areas, aged about 18 to 95 years, made up the participants. CDR3 length: 15 residues. V lost 0 bases and J 8 bases, leaving 14 bases between the germline ends. The germline CDR1 and CDR2 sequences are SGHRS and YFSETQ. The sequence came from a woman aged 45-60 years who had recovered from COVID-19. The chain has TRBV5-1 and TRBJ1-4; perhaps TRBD1 as D (6 bases). What was sequenced was PBMCs or T cells enriched from blood (not recorded which). The CDR3 sequence is CASSLEAGVGEKLFF. In DNA form, the CDR3 reads TGCGCCAGCAGCTTGGAGGCAGGGGTGGGAGAAAAACTGTTTTTT.